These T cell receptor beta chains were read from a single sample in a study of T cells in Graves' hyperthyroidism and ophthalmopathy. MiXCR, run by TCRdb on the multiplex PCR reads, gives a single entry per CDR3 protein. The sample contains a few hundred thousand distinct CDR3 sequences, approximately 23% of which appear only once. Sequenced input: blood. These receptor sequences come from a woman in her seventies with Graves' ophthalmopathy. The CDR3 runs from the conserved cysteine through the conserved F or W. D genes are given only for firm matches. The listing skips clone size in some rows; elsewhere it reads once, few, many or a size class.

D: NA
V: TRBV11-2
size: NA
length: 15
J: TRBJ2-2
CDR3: CASSLDRTLGGELFF
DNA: TGTGCCAGCAGCTTAGATAGGACACTCGGAGGGGAGCTGTTTTTT

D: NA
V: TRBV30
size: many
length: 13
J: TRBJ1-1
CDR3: CAWSLRDFTEAFF
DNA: TGTGCCTGGAGTTTAAGGGATTTCACTGAAGCTTTCTTT

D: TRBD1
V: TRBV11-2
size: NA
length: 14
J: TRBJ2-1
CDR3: CASSVWTGGNEQFF
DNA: TGTGCCAGCAGCGTCTGGACAGGGGGCAATGAGCAGTTCTTC

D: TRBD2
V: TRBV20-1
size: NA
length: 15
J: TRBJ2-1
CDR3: CSARTSGVENGEQFF
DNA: TGCAGTGCTAGGACTAGCGGAGTCGAGAATGGTGAGCAGTTCTTC

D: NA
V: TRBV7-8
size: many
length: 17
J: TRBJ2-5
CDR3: CASSLEVSRENRETQYF
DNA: TGTGCCAGCAGCTTAGAAGTCAGTCGAGAGAACAGGGAGACCCAGTACTTC

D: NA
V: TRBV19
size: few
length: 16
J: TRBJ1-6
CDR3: CASSVRSGTSRSPLHF
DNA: TGTGCCAGTAGTGTTCGATCCGGGACAAGTCGCTCACCCCTCCACTTT

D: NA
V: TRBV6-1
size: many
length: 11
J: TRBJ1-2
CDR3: CASSSHYGYTF
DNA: TGTGCCAGCAGTTCGCACTATGGCTACACCTTC

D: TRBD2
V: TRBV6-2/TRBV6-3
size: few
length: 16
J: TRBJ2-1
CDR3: CASSYRASGSYNEQFF
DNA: TGTGCCAGCAGTTACAGGGCTAGCGGGAGCTACAATGAGCAGTTCTTC

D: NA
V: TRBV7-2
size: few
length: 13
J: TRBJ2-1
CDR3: CASSLLRRNEQFF
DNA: TGTGCCAGCAGCTTACTAAGGCGAAATGAGCAGTTCTTC

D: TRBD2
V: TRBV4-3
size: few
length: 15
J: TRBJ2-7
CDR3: CASSQAGGAPYEQYF
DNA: TGCGCCAGCAGCCAAGCGGGGGGGGCCCCCTACGAGCAGTACTTC

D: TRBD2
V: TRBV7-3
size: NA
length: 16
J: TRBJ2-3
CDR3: CASSSVREGMGDTQYF
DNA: TGTGCCAGCAGCTCCGTTCGGGAGGGCATGGGAGATACGCAGTATTTT

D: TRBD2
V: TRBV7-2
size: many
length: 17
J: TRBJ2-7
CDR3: CASSHNGLAGGSYEQYF
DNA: TGTGCCAGCAGCCACAACGGGCTAGCGGGAGGATCCTACGAGCAGTACTTC

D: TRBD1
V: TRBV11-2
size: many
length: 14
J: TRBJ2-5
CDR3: CASSLGQGGETQYF
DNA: TGTGCCAGCAGTTTGGGACAGGGCGGAGAGACCCAGTACTTC

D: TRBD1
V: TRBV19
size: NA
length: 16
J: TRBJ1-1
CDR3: CASSMAGTGMSNEAFF
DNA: TGTGCCAGTAGTATGGCAGGGACAGGGATGTCGAATGAAGCTTTCTTT

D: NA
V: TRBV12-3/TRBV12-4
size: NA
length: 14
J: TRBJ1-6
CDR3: CASSASAYNSPLHF
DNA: TGTGCCAGCAGCGCGAGTGCCTATAATTCACCCCTCCACTTT

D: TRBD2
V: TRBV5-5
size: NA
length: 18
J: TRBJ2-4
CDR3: CASSPKREGWLAKNIQYF
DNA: TGTGCCAGCAGCCCAAAGCGGGAGGGATGGTTAGCCAAAAACATTCAGTACTTC

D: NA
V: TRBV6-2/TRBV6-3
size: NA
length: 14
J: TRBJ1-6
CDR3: CAPVAFSYNSPLHF
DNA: TGTGCCCCTGTCGCGTTCTCCTATAATTCACCCCTCCACTTT

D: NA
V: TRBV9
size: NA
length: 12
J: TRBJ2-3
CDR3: CASSVSADTQYF
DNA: TGTGCCAGCAGCGTTAGTGCAGATACGCAGTATTTT

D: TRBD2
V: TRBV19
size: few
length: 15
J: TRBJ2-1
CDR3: CASSLSGSWLNEQFF
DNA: TGTGCCAGTAGTCTTAGCGGGAGCTGGTTAAATGAGCAGTTCTTC

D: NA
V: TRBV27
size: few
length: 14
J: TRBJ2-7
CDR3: CASSPSRGPYEQYF
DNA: TGTGCCAGCAGTCCCTCCCGGGGCCCCTACGAGCAGTACTTC

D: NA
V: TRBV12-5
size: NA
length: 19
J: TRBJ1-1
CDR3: CASGSVGKGSVKQNTEAFF
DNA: TGTGCTAGTGGTTCGGTAGGTAAGGGCAGCGTAAAACAGAACACTGAAGCTTTCTTT

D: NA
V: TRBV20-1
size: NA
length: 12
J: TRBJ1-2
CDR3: CSARTENYGYTF
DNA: TGCAGTGCTAGAACGGAGAACTATGGCTACACCTTC

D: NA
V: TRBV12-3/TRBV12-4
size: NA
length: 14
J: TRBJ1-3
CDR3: CASSSGSPGNTIYF
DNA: TGTGCCAGCAGTTCGGGATCACCTGGAAACACCATATATTTT

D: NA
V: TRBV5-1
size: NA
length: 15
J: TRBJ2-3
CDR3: CASSSSGALADTQYF
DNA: TGCGCCAGCAGCTCCTCAGGGGCCCTGGCAGATACGCAGTATTTT

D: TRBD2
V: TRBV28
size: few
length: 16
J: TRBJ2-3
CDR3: CASSPTSGKEADTQYF
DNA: TGTGCCAGCAGTCCAACTAGCGGGAAGGAAGCAGATACGCAGTATTTT

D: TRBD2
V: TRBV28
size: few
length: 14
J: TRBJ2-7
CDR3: CASSLELAVYEQYF
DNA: TGTGCCAGCAGTTTAGAACTAGCGGTCTACGAGCAGTACTTC

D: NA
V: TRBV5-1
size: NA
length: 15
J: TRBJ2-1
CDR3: CASSIRQAPRNEQFF
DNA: TGCGCCAGCAGCATCCGACAGGCCCCTCGGAATGAGCAGTTCTTC

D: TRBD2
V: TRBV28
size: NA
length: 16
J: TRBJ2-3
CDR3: CASSSRLAGVSDTQYF
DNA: TGTGCCAGCAGTTCCCGACTAGCGGGAGTGTCAGATACGCAGTATTTT

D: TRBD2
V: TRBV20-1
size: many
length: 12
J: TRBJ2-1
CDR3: CSANGGYNEQFF
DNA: TGCAGTGCTAACGGGGGGTACAATGAGCAGTTCTTC

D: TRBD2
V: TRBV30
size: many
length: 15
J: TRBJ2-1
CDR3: CAWSVGGTIRGEQFF
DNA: TGTGCCTGGAGTGTCGGCGGGACTATACGAGGGGAGCAGTTCTTC

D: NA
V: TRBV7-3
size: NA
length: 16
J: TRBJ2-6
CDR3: CASSSNQGSGANVLTF
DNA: TGTGCCAGCAGCTCGAACCAGGGCTCTGGGGCCAACGTCCTGACTTTC